The clone carrying this T cell receptor (beta chain) was detected once. Its target is unknown. The data belong to a study of T cell responses to AZD1222 COVID-19 vaccine. In the study overall: Timing groups of about 4 and about 12 weeks for second doses were pooled.

This table comes from immunoSEQ multiplex PCR, and its TCRdb copy is limited to in-frame clones, with some not included. Of approximately 110,000 clones detected, roughly 89% appear once; the ten largest clones hold around 4.5%. Germline CDR1 is SGHRS and CDR2 is YFSETQ. The CDR3 totals 14 residues. Germline trimming cut 3 bases from V and 3 bases from J; bases unmatched to any gene: 1. Findings and caveats of the study: Donors in the cohort were predominantly white British and more often female, and clonal diversity was possibly underestimated.

This clonotype was sampled from an adult in good health. The source material was peripheral blood, sampled on day 0 of AZD1222 vaccination. The V call is TRBV5-1, the J call TRBJ2-7; the match to TRBD2 covers 12 bases. The CDR3 region is CASSWTSGDYEQYF. The CDR3 DNA sequence: TGCGCCAGCAGCTGGACTAGCGGGGACTACGAGCAGTACTTC.